The rows below give T cell receptor beta chains drawn from one sample of a study of glioma-infiltrating T cells. TCRdb independently ran MiXCR on the multiplex PCR reads; one entry per CDR3 protein. The data contain fewer than 250,000 distinct CDR3 sequences, about 32% of them singletons. The material sequenced was glioma tissue, nonneoplastic brain tissue, or PBMCs (not recorded which). The receptors originated from a human donor with low-grade glioma or glioblastoma, undergoing nonglioma brain surgery, or in good health (not recorded which). CDR3s include the opening cysteine and the closing phenylalanine or tryptophan. The D gene is left open where the match is weak. Clone size is not always given. Where it is, it says once, few, many or a class for expanded clones.

cdr3_length,d_call,clone_size,j_call,v_call,cdr3_nt,cdr3_aa
16,TRBD2,many,TRBJ2-1,TRBV7-2,TGTGCCAGCAGCTCCCGACTAGCGGCCACCTACAATGAGCAGTTCTTC,CASSSRLAATYNEQFF
12,NA,many,TRBJ2-3,TRBV7-2,TGTGCCAGCAGCCCCAGCGCAGATACGCAGTATTTT,CASSPSADTQYF
18,TRBD2,once,TRBJ2-3,TRBV7-9,TGTGCCAGCAGCTCCTTCCTAGCGGGAGGGCTCGACACAGATACGCAGTATTTT,CASSSFLAGGLDTDTQYF
15,TRBD2,few,TRBJ2-1,TRBV7-2,TGTGCCAGCAGCTCCGGACTAGCGGGGAACAATGAGCAGTTCTTC,CASSSGLAGNNEQFF
15,TRBD1,many,TRBJ1-2,TRBV28,TGTGCCAGCAGCCTCAGGGGGCGGCCTAACTATGGCTACACCTTC,CASSLRGRPNYGYTF
15,TRBD2,many,TRBJ2-1,TRBV15,TGTGCCACCAGCAGACCGCGGGAGGGCCAAAATGAGCAGTTCTTC,CATSRPREGQNEQFF
14,TRBD1,NA,TRBJ2-2,TRBV19,TGTGCCAGTAGAGAAAGGGGGCTCACCGGGGAGCTGTTTTTT,CASRERGLTGELFF
15,NA,many,TRBJ1-4,TRBV6-5,TGTGCCAGCAGTTACTCGAGGCAGGGGAGCGAAAAACTGTTTTTT,CASSYSRQGSEKLFF
14,TRBD2,many,TRBJ2-5,TRBV7-9,TGTGCCAGCAGCTTTGGACTAGCGGAAGAGACCCAGTACTTC,CASSFGLAEETQYF
15,NA,many,TRBJ1-5,TRBV7-2,TGTGCCAGCAGCAGGGGCGGGGGGAGCAATCAGCCCCAGCATTTT,CASSRGGGSNQPQHF
13,TRBD2,many,TRBJ2-5,TRBV7-2,TGTGCCAGCAGATTTGGGGGGGAAGAGACCCAGTACTTC,CASRFGGEETQYF
15,NA,many,TRBJ1-1,TRBV6-2/TRBV6-3,TGTGCCAGCAGTTATCTCATCTCAGCTGGGTCTGAAGCTTTCTTT,CASSYLISAGSEAFF
16,TRBD1,few,TRBJ2-5,TRBV7-9,TGTGCCAGCAGCTCGGGGACAGGGGGAATCCAAGAGACCCAGTACTTC,CASSSGTGGIQETQYF
15,TRBD2,NA,TRBJ2-1,TRBV20-1,TGCAGTGAGAGAGATCGGGGGACTACCTACAATGAGCAGTTCTTC,CSERDRGTTYNEQFF
13,NA,NA,TRBJ1-5,TRBV30,TGTGCCTGGAGTGGCGAGTACAATCAGCCCCAGCATTTT,CAWSGEYNQPQHF
16,TRBD1,few,TRBJ2-5,TRBV13,TGTGCCAGCAGCGGTGGACAGGGGGCCCCCCAAGAGACCCAGTACTTC,CASSGGQGAPQETQYF
13,NA,NA,TRBJ2-7,TRBV29-1,TGCAGCGTTGAGTTGGGCGGATACAATAAGCAGTACTTC,CSVELGGYNKQYF
16,TRBD2,many,TRBJ2-5,TRBV7-9,TGTGCCAGCAGCTTAGGAGCACTAGCGGGAAGGGAGACCCAGTACTTC,CASSLGALAGRETQYF
16,TRBD2,many,TRBJ2-1,TRBV4-2,TGTGCCAGCAGCCCCCTGGGACTAGCGGGGGACAATGAGCAGTTCTTC,CASSPLGLAGDNEQFF
15,TRBD1,NA,TRBJ1-1,TRBV3-1,TGTGCCAGCAGCCAAGGCGCCGGGACAGGCCTTAAAGCTTTCTTT,CASSQGAGTGLKAFF
12,NA,many,TRBJ2-2,TRBV6-1,TGTGCCAGCAGTTCTAAACCCGGGGAGCTGTTTTTT,CASSSKPGELFF
14,TRBD1,many,TRBJ2-7,TRBV3-1,TGTGCCAGCAGCCACGGACAGGTAGTCTACGAGCAGTACTTC,CASSHGQVVYEQYF
13,NA,medium-sized,TRBJ1-2,TRBV27,TGTGCCAGCAGTTTGTCACCCAACTATGGCTACACCTTC,CASSLSPNYGYTF
16,NA,many,TRBJ2-7,TRBV15,TGTGCCACCAGCAGAAAGGTGCAGCGGACCTCCTACGAGCAGTACTTC,CATSRKVQRTSYEQYF
12,NA,many,TRBJ2-7,TRBV4-1,TGCGCCAGCAGCCAAGATAGGGCCGAGCAGTACTTC,CASSQDRAEQYF
14,NA,NA,TRBJ2-5,TRBV27,TGTTCCAGCAGGATTTTACATTTGATAGGGACCCATTACTTC,CSSRILHLIGTHYF
16,TRBD1,many,TRBJ1-5,TRBV20-1,TGCAGTGCCCAGACAGGGGCTGGATATAGCAATCAGCCCCAGCATTTT,CSAQTGAGYSNQPQHF
14,NA,NA,TRBJ2-7,TRBV5-1,TGCGCCAGCAGCTTCTCGACAGTCCCCTACGAGCAGTACTTC,CASSFSTVPYEQYF
13,NA,few,TRBJ2-5,TRBV30,TGTGCCTGGAGTGTTGGGTACGGCGAGACCCAGTACTTC,CAWSVGYGETQYF
14,TRBD1,NA,TRBJ2-7,TRBV4-1,TGCGCCAGCAGCCAGGTTCCCGACAGGGACGAGCAGTACTTC,CASSQVPDRDEQYF
13,NA,once,TRBJ1-3,TRBV5-5,TGTGCCAGCAGCCGGGACTCTGGAAAAACCATATATTTT,CASSRDSGKTIYF
13,NA,many,TRBJ2-2,TRBV28,TGTGCCAGCAGGGGGGCGAACACCGGGGAGCTGTTTTTT,CASRGANTGELFF
16,TRBD2,many,TRBJ2-3,TRBV7-2,TGTGCCAGCAGCTTAAGCGCGGGAGTTAGCACAGATACGCAGTATTTT,CASSLSAGVSTDTQYF
14,NA,many,TRBJ1-2,TRBV10-3,TGTGCCATCAGTGACCCAAACGGAGGCTCCGGCTACACCTTC,CAISDPNGGSGYTF
13,NA,once,TRBJ1-1,TRBV29-1,TGCAGCGTTTCCACAGGGACGAACACTGAAGCTTTCTTT,CSVSTGTNTEAFF
17,NA,many,TRBJ2-1,TRBV4-2,TGTGCCAGCAGCCGCCAGGGGGGGGGGGCAACCTACAATGAGCAGTTCTTC,CASSRQGGGATYNEQFF
13,NA,many,TRBJ1-5,TRBV29-1,TGCAGCGTTGCAGTAGACAGCAATCAGCCCCAGCATTTT,CSVAVDSNQPQHF
16,TRBD2,many,TRBJ2-3,TRBV6-2/TRBV6-3,TGTGCCAGCAGTTTGGGACTAGCGGCTAGCACAGATACGCAGTATTTT,CASSLGLAASTDTQYF
14,NA,NA,TRBJ2-1,TRBV27,TGTGCCAGCAGTTTCAAGGCTTATGGTGGTGGGCAGTTCTTC,CASSFKAYGGGQFF
14,TRBD2,many,TRBJ2-1,TRBV2,TGTGCCAGCAGATTCTTAGCGGGAGCTAGTGAGCAGTTCTTC,CASRFLAGASEQFF
12,NA,NA,TRBJ1-2,TRBV29-1,TGCAGCGTTGAGACGGGGGACTATGGCTACACCTTC,CSVETGDYGYTF
15,TRBD1,many,TRBJ1-5,TRBV2,TGTGCCAGCAGTGGCGACAGGGGGCGCAATCAGCCCCAGCATTTT,CASSGDRGRNQPQHF
14,NA,many,TRBJ2-7,TRBV6-1,TGTGCCAGCAGTCCCCAGTGGCGGGCGTACGAGCAGTACTTC,CASSPQWRAYEQYF
12,NA,many,TRBJ2-3,TRBV6-2/TRBV6-3,TGTGCCAGCAGCCCGCGGGCGGATACGCAGTATTTT,CASSPRADTQYF
12,NA,few,TRBJ2-7,TRBV7-9,TGTGCCAGCAGCTTAACGGTCCACGAGCAGTACTTC,CASSLTVHEQYF
14,NA,many,TRBJ1-5,TRBV27,TGTGCCAGCAGTTTACAGGCTAGCAATCAGCCCCAGCATTTT,CASSLQASNQPQHF
15,TRBD2,many,TRBJ2-4,TRBV20-1,TGCATCGACGGTTGCAGCGGGAGGGCCACAAACATTCAGTACTTC,CIDGCSGRATNIQYF
13,NA,many,TRBJ2-3,TRBV7-2,TGTGCCAGCAGCTTGAGCCCCGGGAATACGCAGTATTTT,CASSLSPGNTQYF
11,NA,once,TRBJ2-7,TRBV18,TGTGCCAGCCCACGGTCCTACGAGCAGTACTTC,CASPRSYEQYF
14,TRBD2,many,TRBJ2-7,TRBV20-1,TGCAGTGCTAGAGATGTTAGCGGGTCGGACGAGCAGTACTTC,CSARDVSGSDEQYF
11,NA,many,TRBJ1-2,TRBV20-1,TGCAGTGCTAGCAGGGACTATGGCTACACCTTC,CSASRDYGYTF
12,NA,many,TRBJ1-5,TRBV29-1,TGCAGCGTGCAGGGAATCAATCAGCCCCAGCATTTT,CSVQGINQPQHF
15,NA,NA,TRBJ2-1,TRBV4-3,TGCGCCAGCAGCCAAGAATCTAGCCGACACAATGAGCAGTTCTTC,CASSQESSRHNEQFF
15,NA,few,TRBJ1-2,TRBV5-1,TGCGCCAGCAGCTTGGACAGGGAAATGCCCTATGGCTACACCTTC,CASSLDREMPYGYTF
18,NA,many,TRBJ1-5,TRBV6-1,TGTGCCAGCAGTGGGGGTTATACGGGCCCATATAGCAATCAGCCCCAGCATTTT,CASSGGYTGPYSNQPQHF
15,NA,NA,TRBJ2-1,TRBV20-1,TGCAGTGCTAGAAACAGGCAGTTTACATTTAATGGGCAGCTCTTC,CSARNRQFTFNGQLF
16,NA,NA,TRBJ2-1,TRBV7-2,TGTGCCAGCAGCTTAGATCGGCCGGTACCCACAGATACGCAGTTCTTC,CASSLDRPVPTDTQFF
16,TRBD2,NA,TRBJ2-3,TRBV25-1,TGTGCCAGCAGTTACCCCGAAGCGGGAGTAGCGGATACGCAGTATTTT,CASSYPEAGVADTQYF
15,NA,few,TRBJ1-1,TRBV12-3/TRBV12-4,TGTGCCAGCAGGCCTTCTCTCCCTCTCACGGCTGAAGCTTTCTTT,CASRPSLPLTAEAFF
14,TRBD2,NA,TRBJ2-1,TRBV29-1,TGCAGCGGTAAGGGCGGGAGGGCCTGGGATGAGCAGTTCTTC,CSGKGGRAWDEQFF